Shown below are 25 T cell receptor beta chains from a single sample sequenced in a study of glioma-infiltrating T cells after dendritic cell vaccination. Data came from immunoSEQ multiplex PCR; TCRdb stores just in-frame clones and leaves some out. This sample has just under 100,000 clones; 65% to 85% occur once, and the top ten carry approximately 5.5%. Time point indicated: after dendritic cell vaccination, including at tumor progression/relapse. The starting material was blood, obtained after dendritic cell vaccination. These receptors all come from a human donor with glioblastoma.

The V call is TRBV12-5, the J call TRBJ1-1; D call uncertain. The V end lost 2 bases, the J end lost 1 base, and 14 bases lay between the germline ends. There are 16 residues in the CDR3. Per the germline V gene, CDR1 is LGHNT and CDR2 is FRNRAP. The CDR3 DNA sequence: TGTGCTAGTGGTTTGTCCTCCTTCGAGGGGAACACTGAAGCTTTCTTT. It yields the protein CASGLSSFEGNTEAFF.

The J gene is TRBJ2-3, the V gene TRBV9; D remains unclear. CDR3 length: 14 amino acids. The germline gives CDR1 SGDLS, CDR2 YYNGEE. V was shortened by 4 bases and J by 4 bases, with 13 bases between the two germline ends. For the CDR3, the DNA is TGTGCCAGCAGCCCACAGACCGGTTCAGATACGCAGTATTTT. Translated, it gives CASSPQTGSDTQYF.

The J gene is TRBJ2-7, the V gene TRBV29-1; 13 nucleotides agree with TRBD2. From germline, CDR1 is SQVTM and CDR2 ANQGSEA. Unmatched junction bases numbered 2, after V lost 3 bases and J lost 0 bases. There are 15 residues in the CDR3. This CDR3 reads CSVEGTSGDSYEQYF. CDR3 bases: TGCAGCGTTGAGGGGACTAGCGGGGACTCCTACGAGCAGTACTTC.

The chain carries TRBV2 and TRBJ2-7; tentative D call: TRBD2 (5 bases). The CDR3 has 14 residues. Germline values: CDR1 SNHLY, CDR2 FYNNEI. V was pared by 6 bases and J by 2 bases, with 14 bases between. CDR3 in DNA: TGTGCCAGCAGGATAGGAGCGGCAACCTACGAGCAGTACTTC. Protein: CASRIGAATYEQYF. The variable domain in full, completed from reference TRBV2 and TRBJ2-7, reads EPEVTQTPSHQVTQMGQEVILRCVPISNHLYFYWYRQILGQKVEFLVSFYNNEISEKSEIFDDQFSVERPDGSNFTLKIRSTKLEDSAMYFCASRIGAATYEQYFGPGTRLTVT.

J is TRBJ1-2 and V is TRBV18; 8 positions match TRBD1. V shed 6 bases and J 0 bases; nucleotides not matched to a gene: 9. Germline values: CDR1 KGHSH, CDR2 LQKENI. CDR3 length: 16 residues. CDR3 sequence (DNA): TGTGCCAGCTCGTGGGACAGGAGGCATTCTAACTATGGCTACACCTTC. Translating it yields CASSWDRRHSNYGYTF.

This chain joins TRBV6-6 and TRBJ1-1; perhaps TRBD1 as D (5 bases). The V gene lost 8 bases and the J gene lost 0 bases, with 13 bases spanning the gap. CDR1 is MNHNY, CDR2 SVGAGI, per germline (reference sequence). This CDR3 contains 14 residues. CDR3 coding DNA: TGTGCCAGCGGGGGGGGGTTTATGAACACTGAAGCTTTCTTT. This encodes CASGGGFMNTEAFF.

The chain couples TRBV7-3 to TRBJ2-1; 11 nucleotides align to TRBD2. Germline V gives CDR1 SGHTA, CDR2 FQGTGA. With V trimmed by 5 bases and J by 2 bases, 2 bases remained unmatched. The CDR3 sequence is 15 residues long. In DNA, the CDR3 is TGTGCCAGCAGCCTGGGACTAGCGGCCTACAATGAGCAGTTCTTC. It codes for CASSLGLAAYNEQFF. The full variable domain, with the rest looked up from reference TRBV7-3 and TRBJ2-1, is GAGVSQTPSNKVTEKGKYVELRCDPISGHTALYWYRQSLGQGPEFLIYFQGTGAADDSGLPNDRFFAVRPEGSVSTLKIQRTERGDSAVYLCASSLGLAAYNEQFFGPGTRLTVL.

The rearrangement uses TRBV6-1 and TRBJ1-2; TRBD1 aligns across 7 bases. Germline V CDR1 and CDR2: MNHNS, SASEGT. Unmatched junction bases numbered 3, after V lost 8 bases and J lost 0 bases. CDR3 size: 13 residues. CDR3 region: CASRDRANYGYTF. CDR3 bases: TGTGCCAGCCGGGACAGAGCTAACTATGGCTACACCTTC.

The chain has TRBV10-3 and TRBJ1-1; D uncertain. V was cut by 3 bases and J by 5 bases, with 10 bases left in between. Per germline, CDR1 ENHRY and CDR2 SYGVKD. The CDR3 totals 13 residues. Here the CDR3 reads CAISENLVTEAFF. CDR3 coding DNA: TGTGCCATCAGTGAAAACTTGGTGACTGAAGCTTTCTTT.

This clone has only one observation. The chain employs TRBV5-1 and TRBJ1-5; 9 bases are shared with TRBD1. This CDR3 is built from 15 residues. The V and J ends lost 4 bases and 4 bases, in that order; junction bases with no gene match: 6. Germline-derived CDR1 and CDR2 are SGHRS and YFSETQ. The CDR3 DNA reads as TGCGCCAGCAGCCTCACCGGGACAGGGAATCAGCCCCAGCATTTT. Amino acid sequence: CASSLTGTGNQPQHF.

This clone was found once. The chain has TRBV6-1 and TRBJ1-1, with TRBD1 matching 7 bases. V lost 6 bases and J lost 0; bases outside the gene matches: 4. The CDR3 loop spans 14 amino acids. Germline V gives CDR1 MNHNS, CDR2 SASEGT. The CDR3 loop is CASRPGGLNTEAFF. The CDR3 region has the DNA TGTGCCAGCAGACCAGGGGGTCTGAACACTGAAGCTTTCTTT.

This clone was seen a single time. The V call is TRBV6-6, the J call TRBJ1-2; TRBD1 might be the D (6 bases). Germline lookup yields CDR1 MNHNY and CDR2 SVGAGI (reference sequence). The germline V and J ends were trimmed by 5 bases and 8 bases, with 15 bases remaining between them. This CDR3 has 13 residues. CDR3 nucleotide sequence: TGTGCCAGCAGTCAACGAAACAGGGACGGCTACACCTTC. Translated: CASSQRNRDGYTF.

For the CDR3, the DNA is TGCGCCAGCAGCTTGGTCGGACAGGGGGCGAGAAATACGCAGTATTTT. Its translation: CASSLVGQGARNTQYF. The chain carries TRBV5-1 and TRBJ2-3; TRBD1 aligns across 11 bases. The CDR3 is made up of 16 amino acids. Germline values: CDR1 SGHRS, CDR2 YFSETQ. Trimming at V came to 0 bases and at J to 7 bases, leaving 7 bases not matched to a gene.

The chain links TRBV9 to TRBJ2-3; no definite D call. With 0 bases removed from V and 2 bases from J, the gap between germline ends came to 7 bases. CDR3 size: 14 residues. The germline V gene has CDR1 SGDLS and CDR2 YYNGEE. The CDR3: CASSVVQSTDTQYF. As DNA, the CDR3 is TGTGCCAGCAGCGTAGTCCAGTCCACAGATACGCAGTATTTT.

The chain is built from TRBV28 and TRBJ2-5; D unclear. CDR3 length: 14 residues. V dropped 5 bases and J dropped 1 base, with 11 bases sitting between them. Germline V lookup: CDR1 MDHEN, CDR2 SYDVKM. The CDR3 reads CASSPIYPQETQYF. In DNA, the CDR3 is TGTGCCAGCAGTCCTATATACCCCCAAGAGACCCAGTACTTC.

This clone was detected a few times. This chain uses TRBV10-3 with TRBJ2-3; D perhaps matches TRBD2 (5 bases). V was trimmed by 2 bases and J by 3 bases, leaving 12 bases between them. Germline V lookup: CDR1 ENHRY, CDR2 SYGVKD. The CDR3 covers 15 residues. DNA of the CDR3: TGTGCCATCAGTGAGCGGGGTGGTCTGACAGATACGCAGTATTTT. It encodes CAISERGGLTDTQYF.

In regard to this clone: The junction differs from germline at one of its ends, possibly a read error. The V gene is TRBV2, the J gene TRBJ1-1; D is unclear. This CDR3 region has 14 residues. Germline CDR1 reads SNHLY; CDR2 reads FYNNEI. The DNA of the CDR3 is TGTGACAGCAGTGGTTGGCCGGGTGGCACTGAAGCTTTCTTT. Translation: CDSSGWPGGTEAFF.

The count of this clone is one. J is TRBJ2-7 and V is TRBV28; tentatively, D is TRBD1 (6 bases). Germline V CDR1 and CDR2: MDHEN, SYDVKM. The CDR3 loop spans 13 amino acids. Trimming removed 5 bases from V and 0 bases from J, with 8 bases in between. This CDR3 is CASSGQSSYEQYF. The CDR3 bases are TGTGCCAGCAGTGGACAGTCCTCCTACGAGCAGTACTTC.

This clone has ten or more counts. The chain carries TRBV18 and TRBJ1-6; no reliable D call. This CDR3 is built from 13 residues. The germline CDR1 and CDR2 sequences are KGHSH and LQKENI. V was trimmed by 0 bases and J by 7 bases, leaving 4 bases between them. The CDR3, as DNA: TGTGCCAGCTCACCACCGAGGAATTCACCCCTCCACTTT. Translated, it gives CASSPPRNSPLHF. Together with reference TRBV18 and TRBJ1-6, the CDR3 gives the full variable domain: NAGVMQNPRHLVRRRGQEARLRCSPMKGHSHVYWYRQLPEEGLKFMVYLQKENIIDESGMPKERFSAEFPKEGPSILRIQQVVRGDSAAYFCASSPPRNSPLHFGNGTRLTVT.

Note on this clone: Other DNA sequences in the sample encode the same CDR3. J is TRBJ2-1 and V is TRBV9, with 7 bases that match TRBD1. Germline V gene lookup returns CDR1 SGDLS and CDR2 YYNGEE. With V trimmed by 0 bases and J by 1 base, 1 base remained unmatched. This CDR3 region has 15 residues. The CDR3 coding sequence is TGTGCCAGCAGCGTAGAGGGGGCATCCTACAATGAGCAGTTCTTC. Amino acids: CASSVEGASYNEQFF.

V is TRBV14 and J is TRBJ1-1; 8 nucleotides match TRBD1. The germline CDR1 and CDR2 sequences are SGHDN and FVKESK. The CDR3 is 17 amino acids. The V segment lost 4 bases and the J segment 0 bases; nucleotides outside the gene matches: 10. The CDR3 bases are TGTGCCAGCAGCCGAAGACAGGGGCTGGGCATGAACACTGAAGCTTTCTTT. Its translation is CASSRRQGLGMNTEAFF.

The J gene is TRBJ1-4, the V gene TRBV28, with D tentatively TRBD1 (6 bases). This CDR3 region has 14 residues. Germline loops: CDR1 MDHEN, CDR2 SYDVKM. V was shortened by 6 bases and J by 3 bases, with 11 bases between the two germline ends. The CDR3 here is CASSPTGPNEKLFF. The CDR3 nucleotides read TGTGCCAGCAGCCCTACAGGGCCTAATGAAAAACTGTTTTTT.

The chain combines TRBV5-1 with TRBJ2-3, with 7 positions matching TRBD2. With V trimmed by 2 bases and J by 0 bases, 3 bases remained unmatched. There are 15 residues in the CDR3. Germline values: CDR1 SGHRS, CDR2 YFSETQ. CDR3 loop: CASSFERGSTDTQYF. In DNA, the CDR3 is TGCGCCAGCAGCTTCGAGCGGGGTAGCACAGATACGCAGTATTTT. Combining the CDR3 with reference TRBV5-1 and TRBJ2-3 gives the whole variable domain KAGVTQTPRYLIKTRGQQVTLSCSPISGHRSVSWYQQTPGQGLQFLFEYFSETQRNKGNFPGRFSGRQFSNSRSEMNVSTLELGDSALYLCASSFERGSTDTQYFGPGTRLTVL.

There are a few counts of this clone. This chain links TRBV2 with TRBJ2-1, with 8 nucleotides matching TRBD2. CDR3 length: 15 amino acids. The V gene end was trimmed by 10 bases and the J gene end by 2 bases; junction bases not matched to a gene: 10. Germline lookup yields CDR1 SNHLY and CDR2 FYNNEI. The CDR3 DNA is TGTGCCAACAGGGCGGGGGGAGGTCCCTACAATGAGCAGTTCTTC. Protein product: CANRAGGGPYNEQFF.

This clone came up a few times. The chain couples TRBV6-1 to TRBJ2-1; D uncertain. The CDR3 is 13 residues long. With 3 bases removed from V and 5 bases from J, the gap between germline ends came to 8 bases. CDR1 is MNHNS, CDR2 SASEGT, per germline. The CDR3 sequence is CASSERKNNEQFF. CDR3 DNA: TGTGCCAGCAGTGAGCGGAAAAACAATGAGCAGTTCTTC.